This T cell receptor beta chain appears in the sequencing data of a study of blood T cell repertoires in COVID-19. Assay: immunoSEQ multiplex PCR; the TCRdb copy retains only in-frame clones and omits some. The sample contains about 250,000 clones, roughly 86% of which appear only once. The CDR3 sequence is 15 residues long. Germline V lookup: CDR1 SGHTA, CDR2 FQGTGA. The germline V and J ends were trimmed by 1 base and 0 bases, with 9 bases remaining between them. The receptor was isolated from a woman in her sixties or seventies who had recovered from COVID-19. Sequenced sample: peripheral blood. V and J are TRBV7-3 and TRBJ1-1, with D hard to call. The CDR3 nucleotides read TGTGCCAGCAGCTTAATGCACAGCATGAACACTGAAGCTTTCTTT. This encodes CASSLMHSMNTEAFF.